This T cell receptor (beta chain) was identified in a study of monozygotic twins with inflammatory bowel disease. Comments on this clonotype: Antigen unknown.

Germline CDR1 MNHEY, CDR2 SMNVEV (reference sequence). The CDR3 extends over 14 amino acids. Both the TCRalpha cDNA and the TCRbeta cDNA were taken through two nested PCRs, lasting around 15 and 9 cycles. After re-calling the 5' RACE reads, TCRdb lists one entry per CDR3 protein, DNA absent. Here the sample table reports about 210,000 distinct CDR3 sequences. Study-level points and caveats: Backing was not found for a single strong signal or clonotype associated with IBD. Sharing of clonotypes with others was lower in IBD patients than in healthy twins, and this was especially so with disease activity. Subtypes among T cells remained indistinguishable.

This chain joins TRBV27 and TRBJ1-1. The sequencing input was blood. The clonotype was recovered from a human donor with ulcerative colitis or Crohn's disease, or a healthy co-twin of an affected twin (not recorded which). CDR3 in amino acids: CASRRSQAGTEAFF.